The 12 T cell receptor beta chains below all came from one sample that was sequenced in a study of blood T cell repertoires in COVID-19. Method: immunoSEQ multiplex PCR; TCRdb's copy keeps in-frame clones and lacks some. Of some 150,000 clones in the sample, 80% to 90% were seen once. The material sequenced was peripheral blood. These receptors came from a woman aged 55-75 years with COVID-19, enrolled during active disease.

This clone was seen a few times. V gene TRBV27 combines with J gene TRBJ2-7, with D possibly TRBD2 on 6 matching bases. The CDR3 is 15 residues long. The germline V gene encodes CDR1 MNHEY and CDR2 SMNVEV (reference sequence). Trimming left V 3 bases short and J 3 bases short, with 15 bases between. The CDR3 loop is CASSLDLSGVYEQYF. In nucleotides, the CDR3 is TGTGCCAGCAGTTTGGACTTATCGGGGGTCTACGAGCAGTACTTC.

For this clone: One junction end does not reproduce the germline sequence, and a read error may be involved. The V and J genes are TRBV6-5 and TRBJ1-1, with D possibly TRBD1 on 6 matching bases. The CDR3 spans 14 residues. The V gene's germline CDR1 is MNHEY and CDR2 SVGAGI. This CDR3 reads CASRRGGQPRDPDF. DNA of the CDR3: TGTGCCAGCAGGAGGGGTGGACAGCCGAGGGACCCCGACTTT.

This clone was recorded only once. The chain links TRBV5-1 to TRBJ1-3; 9 bases fit TRBD1. Germline values: CDR1 SGHRS, CDR2 YFSETQ. Unmatched junction bases numbered 7, after V lost 3 bases and J lost 0 bases. The CDR3 has 17 residues. CDR3 sequence reads: CASSWGQGDYSGNTIYF. CDR3 coding DNA: TGCGCCAGCAGCTGGGGACAGGGAGATTACTCTGGAAACACCATATATTTT.

The chain combines TRBV3-1 (or the pseudogene TRBV3-2) with TRBJ1-1; possibly TRBD1 for D (5 bases). Germline V gene data show CDR1 as LGHDT and CDR2 as YNNKEL (reference sequence). This CDR3 contains 11 residues. Trimming shortened V by 7 bases and J by 5 bases, and 8 bases separated the two germline ends. The CDR3 is CASNQGTEAFF. The CDR3 coding sequence is TGTGCCAGCAATCAGGGAACTGAAGCTTTCTTT.

This clone was seen once. The chain recombines TRBV9 with TRBJ1-3, with D possibly matching TRBD1 (6 bases). Per the germline V gene, CDR1 is SGDLS and CDR2 is YYNGEE. CDR3 length equals 16 residues. With 4 bases removed from V and 0 bases from J, the gap between germline ends came to 14 bases. The CDR3 here is CASSSKGGVSGNTIYF. Here the CDR3 DNA reads TGTGCCAGCAGCAGTAAAGGGGGAGTCTCTGGAAACACCATATATTTT.

In this sample, this clone turned up once. The DNA for the CDR3 is TGTGCCAGCAGCCGGGATCTAGCGGGGGGCGTTTACGAGCAGTACTTC. Amino acids: CASSRDLAGGVYEQYF. The chain employs TRBV13 and TRBJ2-7; 11 positions agree with TRBD2. The CDR3 consists of 16 residues. J was trimmed by 4 bases and V by 5 bases; bases with no gene match: 10. The germline gives CDR1 PRHDT, CDR2 FYEKMQ (reference sequence).

The chain carries TRBV2 and TRBJ1-4, with 8 bases matching TRBD1. V shed 10 bases, J shed 5 bases, and the junction held 9 bases outside the gene matches. CDR3 length: 14 amino acids. Germline lookup yields CDR1 SNHLY and CDR2 FYNNEI. The DNA of the CDR3 is TGTGCCACCCAGGTGGGGACAGGCAATGAAAAACTGTTTTTT. It yields the protein CATQVGTGNEKLFF.

This chain uses TRBV11-3 with TRBJ2-1, with 9 bases matching TRBD2. Germline loops: CDR1 SGHNT, CDR2 YENEEA. The CDR3 consists of 16 residues. Germline trimming cut 4 bases from V and 3 bases from J; bases unmatched to any gene: 7. The CDR3 protein is CASSSEAGGLYNEQFF. CDR3 coding DNA: TGTGCCAGCAGCTCTGAAGCGGGGGGTCTCTACAATGAGCAGTTCTTC.

This clone was seen only once. J is TRBJ2-2 and V is TRBV10-2; 12 nucleotides agree with TRBD2. The germline V gene encodes CDR1 WSHSY and CDR2 SAAADI. V lost 8 bases to trimming and J lost 5 bases; unmatched junction nucleotides: 3. CDR3 length: 14 residues. The CDR3 spells CASRTSGVTGELFF. The DNA of the CDR3 is TGCGCCAGCCGGACTAGCGGGGTTACCGGGGAGCTGTTTTTT.

The gene calls are TRBV4-2 and TRBJ2-3, with 14 bases that match TRBD2. V shed 3 bases and J 3 bases; nucleotides not matched to a gene: 2. The CDR3 is 16 amino acids. Germline V gene sequence: CDR1 LGHNA, CDR2 YNFKEQ. CDR3 in DNA: TGTGCCAGCAGCCAGGGACTAGCGGGGGAAACAGATACGCAGTATTTT. This encodes CASSQGLAGETDTQYF.

This sequence joins TRBV24-1 and TRBJ1-1; D call uncertain. The germline V gene encodes CDR1 KGHDR and CDR2 SFDVKD. Trimming left V 0 bases short and J 9 bases short, with 7 bases between. This CDR3 contains 12 residues. The DNA of the CDR3 is TGTGCCACCAGTGATTTGAGTCAGAAAGCTTTCTTT. It codes for CATSDLSQKAFF.

This clone was counted a single time. The V call is TRBV12-3 or TRBV12-4, the J call TRBJ1-2; D uncertain. V was cut by 7 bases and J by 7 bases, with 13 bases left in between. The CDR3 is 12 amino acids. The CDR3 sequence: CASTDNAGGYTF. CDR3 nucleotides: TGTGCCAGCACCGACAATGCGGGTGGCTACACCTTC.